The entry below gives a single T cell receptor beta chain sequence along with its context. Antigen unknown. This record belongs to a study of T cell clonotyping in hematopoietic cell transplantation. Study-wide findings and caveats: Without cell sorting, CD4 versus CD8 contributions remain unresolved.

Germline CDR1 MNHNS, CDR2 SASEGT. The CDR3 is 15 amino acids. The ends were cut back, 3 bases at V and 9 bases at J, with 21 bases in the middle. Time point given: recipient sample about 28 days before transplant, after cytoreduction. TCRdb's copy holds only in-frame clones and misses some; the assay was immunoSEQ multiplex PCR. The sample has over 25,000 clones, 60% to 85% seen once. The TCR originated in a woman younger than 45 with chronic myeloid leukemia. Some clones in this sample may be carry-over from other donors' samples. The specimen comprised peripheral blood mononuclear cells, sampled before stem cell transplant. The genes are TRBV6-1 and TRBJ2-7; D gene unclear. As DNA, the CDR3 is TGTGCCAGCAGTGACCCTATGATAGGTCAGCAAGGGCAGTACGTC. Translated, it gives CASSDPMIGQQGQYV.